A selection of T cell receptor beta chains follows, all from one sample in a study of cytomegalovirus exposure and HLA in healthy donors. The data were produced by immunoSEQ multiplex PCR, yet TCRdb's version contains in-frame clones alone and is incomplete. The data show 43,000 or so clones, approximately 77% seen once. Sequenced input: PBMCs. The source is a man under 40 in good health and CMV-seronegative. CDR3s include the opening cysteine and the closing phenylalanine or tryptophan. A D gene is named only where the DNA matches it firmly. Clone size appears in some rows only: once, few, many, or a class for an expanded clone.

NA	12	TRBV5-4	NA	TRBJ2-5	TGTGCCAGCAGCGCGGACAGATCTACCCAGTACTTC	CASSADRSTQYF
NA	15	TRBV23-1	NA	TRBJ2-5	TGCGCCAGCAGTGGAAAGACAGGGAGGCAAGAGACCCAGTACTTC	CASSGKTGRQETQYF
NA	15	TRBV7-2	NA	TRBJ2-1	TGTGCCAGCAGCTTAGCGGGAGTAGTTAAGATTGAGCAGTTCTTC	CASSLAGVVKIEQFF
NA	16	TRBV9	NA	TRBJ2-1	TGTGCCAGCAGCGTAGCCACCAGGGGCTCCTACAATGAGCAGTTCTTC	CASSVATRGSYNEQFF
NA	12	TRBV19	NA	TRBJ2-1	TGTGCCAGTAGCACGGAGCTAAATGAGCAGTTCTTC	CASSTELNEQFF
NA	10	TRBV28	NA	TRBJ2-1	TGTGCCAGCAGCGACAATGAGCAGTTCTTC	CASSDNEQFF
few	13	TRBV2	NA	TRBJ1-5	TGTGCCAGCAGTGAGGAGTACTATCAGCCCCAGCATTTT	CASSEEYYQPQHF
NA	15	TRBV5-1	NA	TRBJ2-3	TGCACCAGCAGCTTGTTAAGCGGCAACGGGGATACGCAGTATTTT	CTSSLLSGNGDTQYF
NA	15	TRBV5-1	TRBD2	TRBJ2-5	TGCGCCAGCAGCGAATCGGGGACTAACCAAGAGACCCAGTACTTC	CASSESGTNQETQYF
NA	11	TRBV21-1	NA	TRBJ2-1	TGTGCCAGCAGCAGCGGGAGTGAGCAGTTCTTC	CASSSGSEQFF
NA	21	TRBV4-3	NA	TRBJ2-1	TGCGCCAGCAGCCAAGATAACGTGGCTGCTGCGGGACAGAGCTCCTACAATGAGCAGTTCTTC	CASSQDNVAAAGQSSYNEQFF
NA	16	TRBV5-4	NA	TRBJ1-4	TGTGCCAGCAGCTTGAGGAGTTATGCAACTAATGAAAAACTGTTTTTT	CASSLRSYATNEKLFF
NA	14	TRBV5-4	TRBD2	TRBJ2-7	TGTGCCAGCAGCTTACTAGCGGGTGAAAACGAGCAGTACTTC	CASSLLAGENEQYF
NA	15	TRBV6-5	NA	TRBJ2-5	TGTGCCAGCAGTTACTCGTCAGGGCCGGACGAGACCCAGTACTTC	CASSYSSGPDETQYF
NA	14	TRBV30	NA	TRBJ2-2	TGTGCCTCGAGGGGACACCTAAACACCGGGGAGCTGTTTTTT	CASRGHLNTGELFF
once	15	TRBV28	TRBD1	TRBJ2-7	TGTGCCAGCAGCAAAGGGACAGGGGGCCCTGGCGAGCAGTACTTC	CASSKGTGGPGEQYF
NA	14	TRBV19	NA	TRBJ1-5	TGTGCCAGTAGTTGGGATAGCGGGAATCAGCCCCAGCATTTT	CASSWDSGNQPQHF
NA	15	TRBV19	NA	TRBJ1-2	TGTGCCAGTAATATTTACCCAGGCCGAAACTATGGCTACACCTTC	CASNIYPGRNYGYTF